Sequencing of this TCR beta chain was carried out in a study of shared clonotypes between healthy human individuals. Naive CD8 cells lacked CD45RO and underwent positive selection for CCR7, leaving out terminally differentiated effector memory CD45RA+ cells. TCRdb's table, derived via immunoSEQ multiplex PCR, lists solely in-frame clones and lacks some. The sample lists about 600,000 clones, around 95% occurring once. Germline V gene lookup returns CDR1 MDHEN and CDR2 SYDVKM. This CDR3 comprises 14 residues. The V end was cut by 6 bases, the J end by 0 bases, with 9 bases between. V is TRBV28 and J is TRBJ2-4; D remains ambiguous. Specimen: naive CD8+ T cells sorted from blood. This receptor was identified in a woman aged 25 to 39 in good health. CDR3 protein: CASSLMIAKNIQYF. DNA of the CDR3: TGTGCCAGCAGCCTCATGATAGCCAAAAACATTCAGTACTTC.